What follows is one T cell receptor (beta chain) and its context. This clone was observed once. Its recognized antigen is unknown. Per-nucleotide qualities are absent, and no much larger clonotype sits a single base away. This sample is part of a study of blood T cell repertoires in COVID-19 (dated by TCRdb to the early 2020s). About the full investigation: Collaborator samples came from the United States, Italy and Spain and covered acute and convalescent phases of COVID-19. The prospective study material was composed of cDNA or gDNA derived from T cells, B-cell-depleted T cells, or PBMCs. The dataset comprised deeply sampled blood TCRbeta repertoires from subjects exposed to, actively infected with, or recovered from COVID-19. The repertoires were released in a freely available public database intended as a resource for research on the immune response to SARS-CoV-2. Samples came from the ongoing ImmuneRACE study (first 160 participants) plus 1,254 subjects from 6 global collaborators. Nearly every sample came with metadata listing a de-identified subject ID, COVID-19 status, age in years and sex. HLA class I and class II types, where available, came from metadata supplied by the sample provider rather than from assay-based typing.

Enrolling through a virtual design, the prospective study's participants ranged in age from roughly 18 to 90 years and lived across 20 to 25 United States geographic areas. In the prospective study, participants were assigned to cohorts based on the clinical history participants reported in a screening survey and a study questionnaire. For ImmuneRACE Cohort 3, a participant was defined as recovered based on two consecutive negative NP/OP PCR tests, clearance by a healthcare professional, or resolution of symptoms. In the prospective study, mobile phlebotomists collected whole blood, serum and a nasopharyngeal or oropharyngeal swab from each participant. Prospective study participants could optionally give additional blood draws and questionnaires over an approximately 2-month period. Blood samples from the prospective study were shipped frozen or at room temperature prior to DNA extraction. TCRbeta CDR3 regions were amplified from genomic DNA by means of the immunoSEQ Assay, a bias-controlled multiplex PCR. The authors' analysis ran thus. Nucleated cell counts per sample were estimated from amplification of reference gene primers within the assay. To quantify the absolute abundance of each unique TCRbeta CDR3 rearrangement, sequence reads were collapsed and filtered. Productive Simpson clonality was computed per sample as the square root of Simpson's diversity index over productive rearrangements. What TCRdb holds here is the immuneACCESS table cut down to in-frame rearrangements. Part of the clones is not present; checked against another copy, under half of the missing clones reflect an unresolved V gene, and the others are unexplained. V, J and clone size were drawn from that table, and D and trimming were deduced from the DNA. The table for this sample lists some 270,000 clones; approximately 84% of them were counted only once. About 3% of the sample rests with the top ten.

V loses 6 bases at its end and J loses 9 bases; junction bases beyond the gene matches: 9. Based on the germline V gene, the CDR1 and CDR2 sequences are KGHSH and LQKENI. From the cysteine up to the phenylalanine, the CDR3 has a length of 14 residues. Only CDR3 DNA remains: 42 bases, in frame from the first base. What the research found in general, with its limitations: The amount of clinical and demographic metadata varied by source and participant and was provided uncurated.

The chain is made from TRBV18 and TRBJ2-1; 9 middle bases align to TRBD1. The origin of this receptor is a man aged 50-60 years who had recovered from COVID-19. The sequenced material came from PBMCs or T cells enriched from blood (not recorded which). The CDR3 region has the sequence CASSSGTGPGEQFF. The nucleotides read TGTGCCAGCTCGTCGGGGACAGGGCCTGGTGAGCAGTTCTTC. Where the CDR3 stops, the reference TRBV18 and TRBJ2-1 genes take over; the full variable domain is NAGVMQNPRHLVRRRGQEARLRCSPMKGHSHVYWYRQLPEEGLKFMVYLQKENIIDESGMPKERFSAEFPKEGPSILRIQQVVRGDSAAYFCASSSGTGPGEQFFGPGTRLTVL.